The clone carrying this T cell receptor beta chain has only one observation. Antigen unknown. Profiling relied on immunoSEQ multiplex PCR, and the TCRdb table lists in-frame clones only, not all of them. This sample yields some 12,000 clones, of which around 71% are seen a single time; around 15% belongs to the top ten. Germline CDR1 is MNHEY and CDR2 is SMNVEV (reference sequence). Trimming cost V 5 bases and J 1 base; bases outside gene matches: 9. The CDR3 totals 16 residues. The entry originates in a study of chemoradiotherapy in HPV16-positive cancers. At the level of the study: Functional T-cell assays on a couple of HPV16-positive patients' cells defined candidate HPV-specific clones and common TCR motifs. Whole-study results and caveats: Better recurrence-free survival went with HPV-responsive T-cell expansion in HPV16-positive patients. Non-HPV-specific T cells did not expand in tumors during treatment, whereas candidate HPV-specific clones and E7-related motifs did.

Over chemoradiotherapy, repertoires were sampled more than once. The source of this sequence is a human donor with HPV-associated anogenital cancer. The specimen was taken from a patient who underwent chemoradiotherapy. The J gene is TRBJ1-1, the V gene TRBV27; 8 positions agree with TRBD1. In DNA, the CDR3 is TGTGCCAGCAGTAGTTCCAGGGGGCGGACGAACACTGAAGCTTTCTTT. It is translated as CASSSSRGRTNTEAFF.